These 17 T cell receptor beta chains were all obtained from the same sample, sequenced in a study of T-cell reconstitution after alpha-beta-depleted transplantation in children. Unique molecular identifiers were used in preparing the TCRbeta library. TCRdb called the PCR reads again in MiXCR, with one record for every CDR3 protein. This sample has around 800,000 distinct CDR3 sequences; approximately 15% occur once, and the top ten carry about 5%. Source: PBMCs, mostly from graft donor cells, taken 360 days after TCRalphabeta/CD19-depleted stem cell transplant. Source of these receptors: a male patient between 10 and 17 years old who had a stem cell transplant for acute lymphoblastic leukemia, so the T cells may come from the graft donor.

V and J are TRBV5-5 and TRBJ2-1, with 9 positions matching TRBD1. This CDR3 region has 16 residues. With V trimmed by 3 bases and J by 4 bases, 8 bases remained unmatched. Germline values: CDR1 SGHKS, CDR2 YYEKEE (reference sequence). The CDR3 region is CASSSLQGATYNEQFF. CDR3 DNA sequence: TGTGCCAGCAGCTCCTTACAGGGGGCAACGTACAATGAGCAGTTCTTC.

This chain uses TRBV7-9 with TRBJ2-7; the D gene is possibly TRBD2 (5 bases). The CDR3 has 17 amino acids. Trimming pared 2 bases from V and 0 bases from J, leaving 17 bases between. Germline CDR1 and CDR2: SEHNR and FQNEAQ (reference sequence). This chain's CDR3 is CASSLSARRLSSYEQYF. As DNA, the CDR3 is TGTGCCAGCAGCTTATCAGCGCGGCGACTATCCTCCTACGAGCAGTACTTC.

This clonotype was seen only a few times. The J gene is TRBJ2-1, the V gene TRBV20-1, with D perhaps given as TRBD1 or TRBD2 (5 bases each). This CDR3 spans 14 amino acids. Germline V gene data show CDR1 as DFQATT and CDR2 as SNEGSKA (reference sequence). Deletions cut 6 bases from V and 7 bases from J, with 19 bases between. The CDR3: CSALPGPTRNEQFF. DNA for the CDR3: TGCAGTGCCTTACCGGGACCCACGAGAAATGAGCAGTTCTTC.

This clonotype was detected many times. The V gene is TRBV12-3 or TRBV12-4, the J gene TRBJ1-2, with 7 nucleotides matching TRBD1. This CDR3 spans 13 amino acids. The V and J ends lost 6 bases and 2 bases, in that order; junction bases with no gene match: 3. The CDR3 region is CASSPQGNYGYTF. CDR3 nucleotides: TGTGCCAGCAGCCCACAGGGGAACTATGGCTACACCTTC.

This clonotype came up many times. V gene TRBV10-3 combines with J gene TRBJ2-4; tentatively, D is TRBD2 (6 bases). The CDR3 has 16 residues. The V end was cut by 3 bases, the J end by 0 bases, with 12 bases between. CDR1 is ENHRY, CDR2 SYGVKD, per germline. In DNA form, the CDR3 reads TGTGCCATCAGTGAAGGGCGGGAAGGAGCCAAAAACATTCAGTACTTC. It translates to CAISEGREGAKNIQYF.

The CDR3 coding sequence is TGTGCCAGCAGACGGACTAGCGGTAATATCCAAGAGACCCAGTACTTC. This encodes CASRRTSGNIQETQYF. The rearrangement joins TRBV9 to TRBJ2-5; 10 bases agree with TRBD2. CDR3 length: 16 residues. From germline, CDR1 is SGDLS and CDR2 YYNGEE. Germline trimming cut 5 bases from V and 1 base from J; bases unmatched to any gene: 8.

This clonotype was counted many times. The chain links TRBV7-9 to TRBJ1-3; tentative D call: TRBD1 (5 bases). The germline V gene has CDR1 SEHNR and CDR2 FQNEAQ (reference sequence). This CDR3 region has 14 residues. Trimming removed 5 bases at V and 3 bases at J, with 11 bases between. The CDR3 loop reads CASSPPGGGNTIYF. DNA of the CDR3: TGTGCCAGCAGCCCCCCTGGGGGTGGAAACACCATATATTTT.

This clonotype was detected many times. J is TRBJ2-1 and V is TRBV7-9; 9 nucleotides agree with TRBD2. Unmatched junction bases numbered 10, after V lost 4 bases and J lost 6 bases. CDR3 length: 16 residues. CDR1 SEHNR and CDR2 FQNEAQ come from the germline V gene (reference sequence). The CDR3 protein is CASSSTRSGRRNEQFF. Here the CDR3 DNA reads TGTGCCAGCAGCTCCACGAGGAGCGGGAGGCGCAATGAGCAGTTCTTC.

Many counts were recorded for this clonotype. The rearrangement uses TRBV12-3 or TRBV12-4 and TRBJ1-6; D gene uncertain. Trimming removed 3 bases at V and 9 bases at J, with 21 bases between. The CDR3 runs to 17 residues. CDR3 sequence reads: CASSFRSVSTGRSPLHF. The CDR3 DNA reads TGTGCCAGCAGTTTTCGATCGGTATCGACCGGACGTTCACCCCTCCACTTT.

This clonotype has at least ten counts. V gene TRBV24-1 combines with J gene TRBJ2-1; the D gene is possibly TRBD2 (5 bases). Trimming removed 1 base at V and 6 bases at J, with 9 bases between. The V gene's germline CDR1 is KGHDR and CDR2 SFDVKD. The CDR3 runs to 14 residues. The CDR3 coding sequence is TGTGCCACCAGTGATTTTAGCGCTCCCAATGAGCAGTTCTTC. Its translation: CATSDFSAPNEQFF.

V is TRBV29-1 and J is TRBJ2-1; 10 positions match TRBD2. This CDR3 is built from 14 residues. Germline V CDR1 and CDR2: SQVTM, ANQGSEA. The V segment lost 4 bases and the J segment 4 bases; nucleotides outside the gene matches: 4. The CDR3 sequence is CSVVAGGRYNEQFF. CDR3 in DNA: TGCAGCGTTGTAGCGGGAGGTCGATACAATGAGCAGTTCTTC.

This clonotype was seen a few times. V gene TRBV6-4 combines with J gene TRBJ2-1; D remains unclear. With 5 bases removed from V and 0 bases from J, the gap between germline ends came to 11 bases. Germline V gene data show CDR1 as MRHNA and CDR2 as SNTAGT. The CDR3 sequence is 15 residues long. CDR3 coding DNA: TGTGCCAGCAGTTCGAGCGTGAGCTCCTACAATGAGCAGTTCTTC. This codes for CASSSSVSSYNEQFF.

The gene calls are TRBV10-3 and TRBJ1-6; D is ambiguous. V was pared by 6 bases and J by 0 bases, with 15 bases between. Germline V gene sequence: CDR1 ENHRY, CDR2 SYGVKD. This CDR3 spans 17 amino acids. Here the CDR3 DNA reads TGTGCCATCAGCCATGGACCGACGAGCTCCTATAATTCACCCCTCCACTTT. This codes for CAISHGPTSSYNSPLHF.

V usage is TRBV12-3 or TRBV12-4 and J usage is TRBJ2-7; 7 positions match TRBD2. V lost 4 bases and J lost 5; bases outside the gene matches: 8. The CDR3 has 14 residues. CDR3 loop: CASSSRLAVDEQYF. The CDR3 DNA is TGTGCCAGCAGTTCGCGACTAGCTGTCGACGAGCAGTACTTC.

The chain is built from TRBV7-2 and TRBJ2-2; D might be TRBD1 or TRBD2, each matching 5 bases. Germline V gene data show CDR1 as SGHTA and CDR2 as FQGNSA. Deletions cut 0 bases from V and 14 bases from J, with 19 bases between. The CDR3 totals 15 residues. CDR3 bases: TGTGCCAGCAGCTTAGCGCGAGGGGTCGCCAGAGAACTGTTTTTT. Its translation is CASSLARGVARELFF.

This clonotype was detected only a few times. CDR3 nucleotide sequence: TGTGCCAGCAGCTTAGGAACTAGCGGGAGCGCAGATACGCAGTATTTT. Protein product: CASSLGTSGSADTQYF. V usage is TRBV7-6 and J usage is TRBJ2-3, with 11 bases identical to TRBD2. This CDR3 is built from 16 residues. The J segment lost 4 bases and the V segment lost 1 base, leaving 4 bases of the junction unmatched. Germline CDR1 reads SGHVS; CDR2 reads FNYEAQ.

CDR3: CATNSNSGLHEQYF. The CDR3 DNA sequence: TGTGCCACCAACAGCAACTCGGGTCTCCACGAGCAGTACTTC. The rearrangement joins TRBV15 to TRBJ2-7; D gene ambiguous. Trimming took off 7 bases at V and 5 bases at J, with 18 bases between the two ends. Germline V gene data show CDR1 as LNHNV and CDR2 as YYDKDF (reference sequence). The CDR3 totals 14 residues.